This TCR beta chain was sequenced during a study of OX40 agonist ivuxolimab in advanced cancers. About the research overall: Patients received intravenous ivuxolimab every 2 weeks at 0.01 to 10 mg/kg. Regarding the study as a whole: The study found that CD8+ T cells averaged more expanded clones than CD4+.

This clone has just a few counts. The target antigen is unknown. Assay used: immunoSEQ multiplex PCR; TCRdb lists only in-frame clones, some missing. Of around 80,000 clones in the sample, less than 90% were seen once. V gave up 1 base and J gave up 6 bases, with 12 bases separating them. The CDR3 sequence is 14 residues long. Looked up from germline, CDR1 is SGHTA and CDR2 is FQGNSA. This TCR came from an adult with an advanced solid tumor such as melanoma, head and neck, liver or kidney cancer. The chain carries TRBV7-2 and TRBJ1-2; the D gene is possibly TRBD1 (5 bases). Sample: CD4+ or CD8+ T cells sorted from blood, taken in a trial of the OX40 agonist ivuxolimab. The CDR3 is CASSLDLGVDGYTF. DNA for the CDR3: TGTGCCAGCAGCTTAGATTTAGGGGTGGATGGCTACACCTTC.